This is a list of T cell receptor beta chains from one sample in a study of OX40 agonist ivuxolimab in advanced cancers. The data were produced by immunoSEQ multiplex PCR, yet TCRdb's version contains in-frame clones alone and is incomplete. Here the sample spans around 51,000 clones, 84% being singletons. Sequenced here: CD4+ or CD8+ T cells sorted from blood, sampled in a trial of the OX40 agonist ivuxolimab. The receptor set was obtained from an adult with an advanced solid tumor such as melanoma, head and neck, liver or kidney cancer. The CDR3 runs from the conserved cysteine through the conserved F or W. A D gene is named only where the DNA matches it firmly. The size entry is marked missing in some rows and otherwise reads once, few, many or a size class.

j_gene: TRBJ1-1; d_gene: NA; abundance: NA; v_gene: TRBV5-6; CDR3nt: TGTGCCAGCAGCGTCAGGGTCGGCACTGAAGCTTTCTTT; CDR3aa: CASSVRVGTEAFF
j_gene: TRBJ2-1; d_gene: NA; abundance: NA; v_gene: TRBV10-2; CDR3nt: TGCGCCAGCAGTGATGCGATGAGATATTACAATGAGCAGTTCTTC; CDR3aa: CASSDAMRYYNEQFF
j_gene: TRBJ2-2; d_gene: NA; abundance: NA; v_gene: TRBV6-5; CDR3nt: TGTGCCAGCAGTTATTCAGGGAACACCGGGGAGCTGTTTTTT; CDR3aa: CASSYSGNTGELFF
j_gene: TRBJ2-5; d_gene: NA; abundance: NA; v_gene: TRBV7-3; CDR3nt: TGTGCCAGCAGCTCCAATGCGGAGCGCACAGAGACCCAGTACTTC; CDR3aa: CASSSNAERTETQYF
j_gene: TRBJ1-1; d_gene: NA; abundance: NA; v_gene: TRBV9; CDR3nt: TGTGCCAGCAGCGTAGGTCCAGGATCTCTCCCTGAAGCTTTCTTT; CDR3aa: CASSVGPGSLPEAFF
j_gene: TRBJ1-1; d_gene: NA; abundance: NA; v_gene: TRBV6-1; CDR3nt: TGTGCCAGCATGGCCAGGACCCAAGCTTTCTTT; CDR3aa: CASMARTQAFF
j_gene: TRBJ2-7; d_gene: NA; abundance: NA; v_gene: TRBV5-1; CDR3nt: TGCGCCAGCAGATGGGACGGAACCTACGAGCAGTACTTC; CDR3aa: CASRWDGTYEQYF
j_gene: TRBJ2-1; d_gene: NA; abundance: NA; v_gene: TRBV19; CDR3nt: TGTGCCAGTAGTATTGGCCCTTACAATGAGCAGTTCTTC; CDR3aa: CASSIGPYNEQFF
j_gene: TRBJ2-1; d_gene: TRBD2; abundance: NA; v_gene: TRBV7-3; CDR3nt: TGTGCCAGCAGCCGCCTAGCGGGCAGCTCCTACAATGAGCAGTTCTTC; CDR3aa: CASSRLAGSSYNEQFF
j_gene: TRBJ2-3; d_gene: TRBD2; abundance: once; v_gene: TRBV18; CDR3nt: TGTGCCAGCTCACCCGTCCGACTAGCGGGGGGCCTCACAGATACGCAGTATTTT; CDR3aa: CASSPVRLAGGLTDTQYF
j_gene: TRBJ1-2; d_gene: NA; abundance: NA; v_gene: TRBV2; CDR3nt: TGTGCCAGCAGTGAAGCGGGGCAGGGCTATGGCTACACCTTC; CDR3aa: CASSEAGQGYGYTF
j_gene: TRBJ1-1; d_gene: NA; abundance: few; v_gene: TRBV21-1; CDR3nt: TGTGCCAGCAGCAAAGGCGCCGGGACAGCACTGAACACTGAAGCTTTCTTT; CDR3aa: CASSKGAGTALNTEAFF
j_gene: TRBJ1-5; d_gene: NA; abundance: few; v_gene: TRBV18; CDR3nt: TGTGCCAGCTCACCACAGGGGGTTGGTCAGCCCCAGCATTTT; CDR3aa: CASSPQGVGQPQHF
j_gene: TRBJ2-5; d_gene: NA; abundance: NA; v_gene: TRBV5-4; CDR3nt: TGTGCCAGCAGCTTGGGTGCAGTGCAAGAGACCCAGTACTTC; CDR3aa: CASSLGAVQETQYF
j_gene: TRBJ1-3; d_gene: NA; abundance: NA; v_gene: TRBV7-2; CDR3nt: TGTGCCAGCAGCTTAGAGGGTGGAAACACCATATATTTT; CDR3aa: CASSLEGGNTIYF
j_gene: TRBJ2-3; d_gene: NA; abundance: NA; v_gene: TRBV4-3; CDR3nt: TGCGCCAGCAGCCGAAACACCGGAGGGGGCACAGATACGCAGTATTTT; CDR3aa: CASSRNTGGGTDTQYF
j_gene: TRBJ2-2; d_gene: TRBD2; abundance: NA; v_gene: TRBV11-2; CDR3nt: TGTGCCAGCAGCCGGGACTACCGGAACACCGGGGAGCTGTTTTTT; CDR3aa: CASSRDYRNTGELFF
j_gene: TRBJ2-1; d_gene: TRBD2; abundance: NA; v_gene: TRBV5-3; CDR3nt: TGTGCCAGAAGCTTGTTCGGACTAGCGGGGAAGTACAATGAGCAGTTCTTC; CDR3aa: CARSLFGLAGKYNEQFF
j_gene: TRBJ2-7; d_gene: NA; abundance: NA; v_gene: TRBV27; CDR3nt: TGTGCCAGCAGTAGGCCAAGCAGGTCCTACGAGCAGTACTTC; CDR3aa: CASSRPSRSYEQYF
j_gene: TRBJ2-3; d_gene: NA; abundance: NA; v_gene: TRBV5-1; CDR3nt: TGCGCCAGCAGCCTCGGGGGGCGGACCGGCACAGATACGCAGTATTTT; CDR3aa: CASSLGGRTGTDTQYF
j_gene: TRBJ2-7; d_gene: NA; abundance: NA; v_gene: TRBV9; CDR3nt: TGTGCCAGCAGCGTCGAGGCTAGTAACTACGAGCAGTACTTC; CDR3aa: CASSVEASNYEQYF
j_gene: TRBJ2-7; d_gene: NA; abundance: once; v_gene: TRBV7-9; CDR3nt: TGTGCCAGCAGCTTACAGGGGACCTACGAGCAGTACTTC; CDR3aa: CASSLQGTYEQYF
j_gene: TRBJ2-7; d_gene: NA; abundance: NA; v_gene: TRBV19; CDR3nt: TGTGCCAGTAGTATTTCGGGTTACTACGAGCAGTACTTC; CDR3aa: CASSISGYYEQYF
j_gene: TRBJ2-3; d_gene: TRBD1; abundance: few; v_gene: TRBV18; CDR3nt: TGTGCCAGCTCACCACCGTCAGGGGGCGAGGGGACGCAGTATTTT; CDR3aa: CASSPPSGGEGTQYF
j_gene: TRBJ2-4; d_gene: TRBD2; abundance: NA; v_gene: TRBV9; CDR3nt: TGTGCCAGCAGCGCTAGCGGGGGGGCCCCAAACATTCAGTACTTC; CDR3aa: CASSASGGAPNIQYF
j_gene: TRBJ2-6; d_gene: NA; abundance: NA; v_gene: TRBV7-8; CDR3nt: TGTGCCAGCAGCCAAACGCACGTCCTGACTTTC; CDR3aa: CASSQTHVLTF
j_gene: TRBJ2-7; d_gene: TRBD1; abundance: NA; v_gene: TRBV6-5; CDR3nt: TGTGCCAGCAGTGTCCCGGGACAGAGGGAGCAGTACTTC; CDR3aa: CASSVPGQREQYF
j_gene: TRBJ2-7; d_gene: TRBD1; abundance: NA; v_gene: TRBV10-2; CDR3nt: TGCGCCAGCAGAGCCGGGACAGGGACCTACGAGCAGTACTTC; CDR3aa: CASRAGTGTYEQYF
j_gene: TRBJ2-1; d_gene: TRBD1; abundance: NA; v_gene: TRBV7-2; CDR3nt: TGTGCCAGCAGCTTAGTCGGACAGGGCACCTACAATGAGCAGTTCTTC; CDR3aa: CASSLVGQGTYNEQFF
j_gene: TRBJ2-7; d_gene: TRBD1; abundance: NA; v_gene: TRBV6-1; CDR3nt: TGTGCCGGAAAACAGGGGGCATCCTACGAGCAGTACTTC; CDR3aa: CAGKQGASYEQYF
j_gene: TRBJ1-2; d_gene: TRBD1; abundance: NA; v_gene: TRBV4-1; CDR3nt: TGCGCCAGCAGCCAATGGTTGGGACAGGGATATGGCTACACCTTC; CDR3aa: CASSQWLGQGYGYTF
j_gene: TRBJ2-6; d_gene: NA; abundance: NA; v_gene: TRBV11-2; CDR3nt: TGTGCCAGCAGCCCGAATGGGCAGGGAAGATTTTCTGGGGCCAACGTCCTGACTTTC; CDR3aa: CASSPNGQGRFSGANVLTF
j_gene: TRBJ2-5; d_gene: TRBD2; abundance: NA; v_gene: TRBV9; CDR3nt: TGTGCCAGCAGCGTAGGGGACACTCTCTTAGCGGGGGGGCTAGAGACCCAGTACTTC; CDR3aa: CASSVGDTLLAGGLETQYF